Below are 20 T cell receptor beta chains sequenced from a single sample in a study of cytomegalovirus exposure and HLA in healthy donors. Repertoires were generated with immunoSEQ multiplex PCR, while TCRdb's copy carries only in-frame clones and drops some. The repertoire holds some 150,000 clones, with roughly 86% as singletons. The sample comprised PBMCs. The receptor source for this set is a man between 18 and 35 years old in good health and CMV-seropositive.

The V gene is TRBV30, the J gene TRBJ1-5, with 7 positions matching TRBD1. The length of the CDR3 is 16 residues. V lost 0 bases and J lost 4; bases outside the gene matches: 9. Germline V gene data show CDR1 as GTSNPN and CDR2 as SVGIG (reference sequence). CDR3 DNA: TGTGCCTGGAGTGTTAGTATGGTGGGACAGAATCAGCCCCAGCATTTT. It yields the protein CAWSVSMVGQNQPQHF.

This clone was seen only once. The V gene is TRBV19, the J gene TRBJ1-2; D is possibly TRBD1 (5 bases). CDR1 and CDR2 (germline): LNHDA, SQIVND (reference sequence). Deletions cut 2 bases from V and 3 bases from J, with 19 bases between. The CDR3 contains 17 residues. The DNA for the CDR3 is TGTGCCAGTAGTATAAGGAGCCGCCAGGGTATCGACTATGGCTACACCTTC. Translation: CASSIRSRQGIDYGYTF.

This chain joins TRBV5-1 and TRBJ1-3, with 8 bases matching TRBD1. The CDR3 sequence is 15 residues long. From germline, CDR1 is SGHRS and CDR2 YFSETQ. The V and J ends lost 4 bases and 4 bases, in that order; junction bases with no gene match: 7. Here the CDR3 reads CASSARTGNGNTIYF. The CDR3 DNA follows: TGCGCCAGCAGCGCCAGGACAGGGAACGGAAACACCATATATTTT.

V and J are TRBV27 and TRBJ2-1; perhaps TRBD2 as D (6 bases). Germline CDR1 reads MNHEY; CDR2 reads SMNVEV (reference sequence). Between the trimmed V and J ends, which lost 7 bases and 8 bases, there was a span of 18 bases. This CDR3 spans 14 amino acids. This CDR3 is CASTTGGAIDEQFF. Written as DNA, the CDR3 is TGTGCCAGCACCACCGGGGGTGCCATCGATGAGCAGTTCTTC.

The V and J genes are TRBV5-1 and TRBJ2-1; 10 nucleotides align to TRBD2. The germline V gene has CDR1 SGHRS and CDR2 YFSETQ. J gave up 9 bases and V 4 bases, and 10 bases lay outside the gene matches. The CDR3 extends over 15 amino acids. The CDR3: CASSLPGLASVEQFF. The CDR3 DNA reads as TGCGCCAGCAGCCTGCCGGGACTAGCGTCTGTTGAGCAGTTCTTC.

This clone was seen only once. The chain's CDR3 is CASSQDRGMNTEAFF. The CDR3, as DNA: TGCGCCAGCAGCCAAGACAGGGGGATGAACACTGAAGCTTTCTTT. V gene TRBV4-1 combines with J gene TRBJ1-1; 7 nucleotides align to TRBD1. CDR1 is MGHRA, CDR2 YSYEKL, per germline. Trimming removed 0 bases from V and 0 bases from J; junction bases left unmatched: 1. The CDR3 consists of 15 residues.

This sequence joins TRBV18 and TRBJ1-5; 7 bases map to TRBD1. Germline V gene sequence: CDR1 KGHSH, CDR2 LQKENI. The CDR3 has 13 residues. J was trimmed by 5 bases and V by 2 bases; bases with no gene match: 0. CDR3 in amino acids: CASSPGTDQPQHF. The CDR3 DNA sequence: TGTGCCAGCTCACCAGGGACAGATCAGCCCCAGCATTTT.

In its sample, this clone was seen once. This chain links TRBV30 with TRBJ2-3; tentatively, D is TRBD2 (5 bases). The CDR3 runs to 15 residues. Between the trimmed V and J ends, which lost 0 bases and 1 base, there was a span of 11 bases. The germline V gene has CDR1 GTSNPN and CDR2 SVGIG (reference sequence). The CDR3 DNA reads as TGTGCCTGGAGTGTACGTGGGAGAGGCACAGATACGCAGTATTTT. Translation gives CAWSVRGRGTDTQYF.

A single count supports this clone. The chain combines TRBV27 with TRBJ2-3, with D possibly matching TRBD2 (7 bases). Germline V gene data show CDR1 as MNHEY and CDR2 as SMNVEV (reference sequence). CDR3 length equals 14 residues. Trimming stripped 2 bases from V and 5 bases from J, with 11 bases between. The CDR3 DNA is TGTGCCAGCAGTTTAAAGGGAGGGGGAGATACGCAGTATTTT. It translates to CASSLKGGGDTQYF.

The chain employs TRBV4-2 and TRBJ1-5, with D possibly TRBD1 on 5 matching bases. V was pared by 4 bases and J by 1 base, with 11 bases between. CDR3 length: 15 amino acids. Germline CDR1 and CDR2: LGHNA and YNFKEQ. The CDR3 bases are TGTGCCAGCAGCCTTTTCCGGGGGAGCAATCAGCCCCAGCATTTT. This sequence encodes CASSLFRGSNQPQHF.

This chain uses TRBV6-1 with TRBJ2-1; 8 nucleotides align to TRBD2. Germline lookup yields CDR1 MNHNS and CDR2 SASEGT. The CDR3 runs to 13 residues. After removal of 7 bases from V and 8 bases from J, the junction contained 7 bases not matched to a gene. The CDR3 coding sequence is TGTGCCAGCACAGGCGGGAGGCTCGATGAGCAGTTCTTC. This codes for CASTGGRLDEQFF.

The J gene is TRBJ1-1, the V gene TRBV7-9; D remains ambiguous. Germline V gives CDR1 SEHNR, CDR2 FQNEAQ (reference sequence). Trimming left V 4 bases short and J 2 bases short, with 11 bases between. The CDR3 contains 14 residues. CDR3 DNA: TGTGCCAGCAGCTCCGGCGGCGTTAACACTGAAGCTTTCTTT. This codes for CASSSGGVNTEAFF.

This chain joins TRBV19 and TRBJ2-6; D is perhaps TRBD1 (6 bases). Germline CDR1 LNHDA, CDR2 SQIVND (reference sequence). This CDR3 region has 18 residues. Trimming pared 5 bases from V and 0 bases from J, leaving 17 bases between. CDR3 DNA sequence: TGTGCCAGTAGTCCTCAAAGGACAGCCCGCTCTGGGGCCAACGTCCTGACTTTC. This gives the protein CASSPQRTARSGANVLTF.

V and J are TRBV6-1 and TRBJ2-2; 10 nucleotides agree with TRBD2. The germline CDR1 and CDR2 sequences are MNHNS and SASEGT. V lost 5 bases to trimming and J lost 6 bases; unmatched junction nucleotides: 6. The CDR3 covers 15 residues. The CDR3 bases are TGTGCCAGCAGTAGTTCCCTAGCGGGGGCCGGGGAGCTGTTTTTT. This translates into CASSSSLAGAGELFF.

The chain has TRBV6-4 and TRBJ2-1, with 16 bases lining up with TRBD2. Germline V gene data show CDR1 as MRHNA and CDR2 as SNTAGT. The trim removed 6 bases at V and 7 bases at J, leaving 6 bases unmatched. The CDR3 is 16 residues long. CDR3 DNA: TGTGCCAGCAGAGCCGGGACTAGCGGGAGGGGTAATGAGCAGTTCTTC. This codes for CASRAGTSGRGNEQFF.

This chain connects TRBV4-1 to TRBJ2-2, with D maybe TRBD1 (7 bases). Germline CDR1 is MGHRA and CDR2 is YSYEKL. The CDR3 sequence is 17 residues long. The ends were cut back, 0 bases at V and 4 bases at J, with 15 bases in the middle. The CDR3 DNA reads as TGCGCCAGCAGCCAAGATGGAGGGGGCCCTATCACCGGGGAGCTGTTTTTT. Protein: CASSQDGGGPITGELFF.

This sequence joins TRBV7-8 and TRBJ2-3; D might be TRBD2 (6 bases). Per germline, CDR1 SGHVS and CDR2 FQNEAQ. This CDR3 has 16 amino acids. The V end lost 5 bases, the J end lost 0 bases, and 15 bases lay between the germline ends. CDR3 in amino acids: CASSIRDWGSTDTQYF. Written as DNA, the CDR3 is TGTGCCAGCAGCATCCGGGACTGGGGTAGCACAGATACGCAGTATTTT. Supplemented by reference TRBV7-8 and TRBJ2-3, the full variable domain reads GAGVSQSPRYKVAKRGQDVALRCDPISGHVSLFWYQQALGQGPEFLTYFQNEAQLDKSGLPSDRFFAERPEGSVSTLKIQRTQQEDSAVYLCASSIRDWGSTDTQYFGPGTRLTVL.

As regards this clone: The sample contains more than one DNA sequence encoding this CDR3. V and J are TRBV5-1 and TRBJ2-6; D perhaps matches TRBD2 (6 bases). Germline-derived CDR1 and CDR2 are SGHRS and YFSETQ. V gave up 2 bases and J gave up 2 bases, with 8 bases separating them. The CDR3 has 15 residues. The CDR3 nucleotides read TGCGCCAGCAGCTTAGGCGGGACTGGGGCCAACGTCCTGACTTTC. The encoded protein is CASSLGGTGANVLTF.

The V gene is TRBV5-1, the J gene TRBJ1-1; D remains ambiguous. The CDR3 contains 15 residues. Looked up from germline, CDR1 is SGHRS and CDR2 is YFSETQ. Trimming left V 0 bases short and J 0 bases short, with 9 bases between. CDR3 region: CASSLAPDMNTEAFF. CDR3 DNA sequence: TGCGCCAGCAGCTTGGCCCCAGATATGAACACTGAAGCTTTCTTT.

The rearrangement links TRBV12-5 to TRBJ1-2; D gene ambiguous. The ends were cut back, 2 bases at V and 3 bases at J, with 4 bases in the middle. In germline, CDR1 is LGHNT, CDR2 FRNRAP. CDR3 size: 12 residues. The CDR3 sequence is CASGLFDYGYTF. The CDR3 nucleotides are TGTGCTAGTGGTTTGTTCGACTATGGCTACACCTTC.